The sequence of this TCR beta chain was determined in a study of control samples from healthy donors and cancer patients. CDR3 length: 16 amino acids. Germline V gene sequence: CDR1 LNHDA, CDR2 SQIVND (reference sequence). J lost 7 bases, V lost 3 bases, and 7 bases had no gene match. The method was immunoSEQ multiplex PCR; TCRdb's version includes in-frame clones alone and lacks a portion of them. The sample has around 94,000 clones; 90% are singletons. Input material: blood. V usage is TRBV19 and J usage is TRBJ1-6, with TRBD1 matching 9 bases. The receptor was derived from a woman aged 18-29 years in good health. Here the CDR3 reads CASSMTGTGYNSPLHF. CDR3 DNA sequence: TGTGCCAGTAGTATGACCGGGACAGGGTACAATTCACCCCTCCACTTT.